The entry below gives a single T cell receptor (beta chain) sequence along with its context. Germline V lookup: CDR1 LGHDT, CDR2 YNNKEL (reference sequence). The CDR3 is 12 amino acids. V gave up 6 bases and J gave up 11 bases, with 16 bases separating them. The protocol was immunoSEQ multiplex PCR, while the TCRdb copy is restricted to in-frame clones and leaves out a portion. In the table there are some 100,000 clones, more than 90% of which are singletons. The source of the sample is a study of blood T cell repertoires in COVID-19. The rearrangement joins TRBV3-1 (or the pseudogene TRBV3-2) to TRBJ1-1, with D possibly TRBD1 on 6 matching bases. Specimen: peripheral blood. This clonotype originated in a man aged 65 to 79 with acute or convalescent COVID-19. CDR3 sequence reads: CASSRGQSGAFF. CDR3 nucleotides: TGTGCCAGCAGTCGAGGACAGAGTGGGGCTTTCTTT.